The 10 T cell receptor beta chains reported below all come from one sample, sequenced in a study of T cell responses to AZD1222 COVID-19 vaccine. Generated by immunoSEQ multiplex PCR, the TCRdb table keeps only in-frame clones and is missing some. The sample carries approximately 150,000 clones, roughly nine tenths recorded once. Sequenced material: peripheral blood, taken on day 0 of AZD1222 vaccination. These receptors originate from an adult in good health.

This clone was observed a single time. The V and J genes are TRBV15 and TRBJ1-4; D gene ambiguous. The V end was cut by 2 bases, the J end by 4 bases, with 17 bases between. This CDR3 is built from 17 residues. In germline, CDR1 is LNHNV, CDR2 YYDKDF (reference sequence). CDR3 protein: CATSRIPADWGNEKLFF. As DNA, the CDR3 is TGTGCCACCAGCAGAATACCTGCCGACTGGGGTAATGAAAAACTGTTTTTT.

This clone was observed a single time. CDR3 loop: CASSSTRRSAEAFF. The CDR3 nucleotides are TGTGCCAGCAGTTCCACCCGCCGTTCGGCTGAAGCTTTCTTT. The rearrangement joins TRBV6-5 to TRBJ1-1, with D uncertain. The V end was cut by 4 bases, the J end by 6 bases, with 15 bases between. The CDR3 extends over 14 amino acids. The germline CDR1 and CDR2 sequences are MNHEY and SVGAGI.

The chain employs TRBV30 and TRBJ1-4; D not resolved. V lost 3 bases and J 5 bases, leaving 13 bases between the germline ends. The germline V gene has CDR1 GTSNPN and CDR2 SVGIG (reference sequence). This CDR3 has 14 residues. The CDR3, as DNA: TGTGCCTGGAGGCCCTGGACGGAAAATGAAAAACTGTTTTTT. It specifies CAWRPWTENEKLFF.

This chain uses TRBV11-2 with TRBJ2-2, with D hard to call. Germline V gives CDR1 SGHAT, CDR2 FQNNGV. The germline V and J ends were trimmed by 5 bases and 3 bases, with 10 bases remaining between them. The length of the CDR3 is 14 residues. CDR3 DNA sequence: TGTGCCAGCAGCCCTATCCTCGACACCGGGGAGCTGTTTTTT. Its translation is CASSPILDTGELFF.

J is TRBJ1-2 and V is TRBV30, with unresolved D. Germline lookup yields CDR1 GTSNPN and CDR2 SVGIG (reference sequence). The CDR3 is 14 residues long. Trimming removed 7 bases at V and 4 bases at J, with 19 bases between. The CDR3 bases are TGTGCCTCCCATTTGATGCAGTTCCTCTATGGCTACACCTTC. Its translation: CASHLMQFLYGYTF.

The rearrangement links TRBV10-3 to TRBJ1-4; 9 bases align to TRBD1. Looked up from germline, CDR1 is ENHRY and CDR2 is SYGVKD. The length of the CDR3 is 13 residues. Trimming removed 10 bases from V and 6 bases from J; junction bases left unmatched: 6. CDR3 coding DNA: TGTGCCACCAAGGGACAGGGTTATGAAAAACTGTTTTTT. It translates to CATKGQGYEKLFF.

This clone was seen more than once but under ten times. This sequence joins TRBV13 and TRBJ1-1; D may be TRBD1 (6 bases). Between the trimmed V and J ends, which lost 5 bases and 5 bases, there was a span of 12 bases. Germline V CDR1 and CDR2: PRHDT, FYEKMQ (reference sequence). The CDR3 is 13 amino acids. CDR3 loop: CASSLKGGTEAFF. CDR3 DNA: TGTGCCAGCAGCCTGAAGGGGGGTACTGAAGCTTTCTTT. The whole variable domain, remainder taken from reference TRBV13 and TRBJ1-1, is AAGVIQSPRHLIKEKRETATLKCYPIPRHDTVYWYQQGPGQDPQFLISFYEKMQSDKGSIPDRFSAQQFSDYHSELNMSSLELGDSALYFCASSLKGGTEAFFGQGTRLTVV.

The chain couples TRBV7-2 to TRBJ2-7; no reliable D call. Per the germline V gene, CDR1 is SGHTA and CDR2 is FQGNSA. The CDR3 length is 13 residues. V was pared by 1 base and J by 2 bases, with 6 bases between. The CDR3 DNA follows: TGTGCCAGCAGCTTAGACTTGACCTACGAGCAGTACTTC. Protein: CASSLDLTYEQYF. The full variable domain, its missing parts supplied by reference TRBV7-2 and TRBJ2-7, is GAGVSQSPSNKVTEKGKDVELRCDPISGHTALYWYRQSLGQGLEFLIYFQGNSAPDKSGLPSDRFSAERTGGSVSTLTIQRTQQEDSAVYLCASSLDLTYEQYFGPGTRLTVT.

The chain combines TRBV2 with TRBJ1-5; D is unclear. V lost 5 bases, J lost 9 bases, and 11 bases lay in between. The CDR3 loop spans 12 amino acids. Germline CDR1 is SNHLY and CDR2 is FYNNEI. For the CDR3, the DNA is TGTGCCAGCAGTCCTTCGCTCGGGCCCCAGCATTTT. It translates to CASSPSLGPQHF.

This rearrangement joins TRBV7-2 to TRBJ2-7; 8 bases agree with TRBD2. Germline V gene sequence: CDR1 SGHTA, CDR2 FQGNSA. The CDR3 covers 15 residues. V was pared by 1 base and J by 1 base, with 3 bases of the junction left unmatched. As DNA, the CDR3 is TGTGCCAGCAGCTTAGGGACTAGCCGTTCCTACGAGCAGTACTTC. This sequence encodes CASSLGTSRSYEQYF.